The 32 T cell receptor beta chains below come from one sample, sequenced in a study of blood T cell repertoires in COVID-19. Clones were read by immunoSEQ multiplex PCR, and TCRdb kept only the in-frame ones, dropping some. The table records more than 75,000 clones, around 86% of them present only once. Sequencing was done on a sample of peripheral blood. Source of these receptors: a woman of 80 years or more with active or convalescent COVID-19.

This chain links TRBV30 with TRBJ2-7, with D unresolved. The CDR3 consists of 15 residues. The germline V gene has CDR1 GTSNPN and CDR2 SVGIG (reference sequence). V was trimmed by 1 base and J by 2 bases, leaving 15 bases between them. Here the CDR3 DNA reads TGTGCCTGGAGTGGTAGAGTCCCGCATACCTACGAGCAGTACTTC. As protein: CAWSGRVPHTYEQYF. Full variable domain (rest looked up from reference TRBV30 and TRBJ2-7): SQTIHQWPATLVQPVGSPLSLECTVEGTSNPNLYWYRQAAGRGLQLLFYSVGIGQISSEVPQNLSASRPQDRQFILSSKKLLLSDSGFYLCAWSGRVPHTYEQYFGPGTRLTVT.

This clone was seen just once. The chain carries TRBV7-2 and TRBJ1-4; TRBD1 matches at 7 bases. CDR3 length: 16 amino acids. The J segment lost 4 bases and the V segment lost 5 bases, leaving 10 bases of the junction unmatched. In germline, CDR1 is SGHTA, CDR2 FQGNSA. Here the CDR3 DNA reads TGTGCCAGCAGCCCCCGAGGAAGGGGGCTTAATGAAAAACTGTTTTTT. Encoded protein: CASSPRGRGLNEKLFF.

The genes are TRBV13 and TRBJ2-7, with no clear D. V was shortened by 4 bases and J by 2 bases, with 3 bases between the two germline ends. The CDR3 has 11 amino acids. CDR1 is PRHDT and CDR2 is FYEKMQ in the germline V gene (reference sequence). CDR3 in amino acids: CASSSAYEQYF. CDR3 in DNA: TGTGCCAGCAGCTCCGCCTACGAGCAGTACTTC.

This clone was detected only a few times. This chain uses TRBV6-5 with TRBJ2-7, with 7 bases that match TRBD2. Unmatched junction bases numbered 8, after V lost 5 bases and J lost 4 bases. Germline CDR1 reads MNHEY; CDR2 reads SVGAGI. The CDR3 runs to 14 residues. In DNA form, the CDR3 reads TGTGCCAGCAGTCCCGCCTTGGGGGGGTACGAGCAGTACTTC. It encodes CASSPALGGYEQYF.

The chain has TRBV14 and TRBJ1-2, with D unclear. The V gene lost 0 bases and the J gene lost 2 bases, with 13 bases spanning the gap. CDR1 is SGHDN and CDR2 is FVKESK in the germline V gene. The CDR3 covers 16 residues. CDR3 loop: CASSQDAAEENYGYTF. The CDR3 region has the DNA TGTGCCAGCAGCCAAGATGCGGCCGAAGAAAACTATGGCTACACCTTC.

CDR3 amino acids: CASSLDSRTDTQYF. The CDR3 nucleotides are TGCGCCAGCAGCTTGGACAGTCGCACAGATACGCAGTATTTT. The chain combines TRBV5-1 with TRBJ2-3; D call uncertain. The germline gives CDR1 SGHRS, CDR2 YFSETQ. Trimming pared 0 bases from V and 1 base from J, leaving 6 bases between. The CDR3 spans 14 residues.

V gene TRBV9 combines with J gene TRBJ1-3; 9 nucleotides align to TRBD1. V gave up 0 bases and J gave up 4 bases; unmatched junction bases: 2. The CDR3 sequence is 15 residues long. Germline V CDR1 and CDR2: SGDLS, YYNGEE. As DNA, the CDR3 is TGTGCCAGCAGCGTAGGAGGGACAGGGGGAAACACCATATATTTT. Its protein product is CASSVGGTGGNTIYF.

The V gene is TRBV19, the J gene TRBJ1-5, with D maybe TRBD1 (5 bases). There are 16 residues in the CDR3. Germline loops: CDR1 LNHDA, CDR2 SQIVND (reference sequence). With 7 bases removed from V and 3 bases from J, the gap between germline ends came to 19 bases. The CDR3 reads CASTPPHGGFNQPQHF. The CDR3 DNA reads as TGTGCCAGTACCCCACCCCACGGGGGTTTCAATCAGCCCCAGCATTTT.

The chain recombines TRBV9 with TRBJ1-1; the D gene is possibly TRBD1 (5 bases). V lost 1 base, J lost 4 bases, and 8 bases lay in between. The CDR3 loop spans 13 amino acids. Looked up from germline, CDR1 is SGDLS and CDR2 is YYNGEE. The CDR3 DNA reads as TGTGCCAGCAGCGTAATGGGGGGCACTGAAGCTTTCTTT. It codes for CASSVMGGTEAFF.

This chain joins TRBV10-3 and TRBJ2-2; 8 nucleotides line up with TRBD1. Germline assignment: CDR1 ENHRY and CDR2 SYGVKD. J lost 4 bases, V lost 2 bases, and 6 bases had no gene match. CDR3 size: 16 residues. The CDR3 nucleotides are TGTGCCATCAGTGAGGTCGGGACAGGTATCACCGGGGAGCTGTTTTTT. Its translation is CAISEVGTGITGELFF.

The CDR3 sequence is CASSTSGRPTDTQYF. The CDR3 region has the DNA TGTGCCAGTAGTACAAGCGGGAGACCCACAGATACGCAGTATTTT. This chain joins TRBV19 and TRBJ2-3; 8 nucleotides agree with TRBD2. V gave up 4 bases and J gave up 2 bases; unmatched junction bases: 5. Per germline, CDR1 LNHDA and CDR2 SQIVND (reference sequence). CDR3 length equals 15 residues.

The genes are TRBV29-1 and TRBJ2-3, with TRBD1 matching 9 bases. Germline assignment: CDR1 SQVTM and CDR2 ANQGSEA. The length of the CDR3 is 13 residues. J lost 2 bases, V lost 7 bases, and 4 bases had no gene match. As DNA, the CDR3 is TGCAGCGGTTGGGACAGGGCCACAGATACGCAGTATTTT. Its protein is CSGWDRATDTQYF.

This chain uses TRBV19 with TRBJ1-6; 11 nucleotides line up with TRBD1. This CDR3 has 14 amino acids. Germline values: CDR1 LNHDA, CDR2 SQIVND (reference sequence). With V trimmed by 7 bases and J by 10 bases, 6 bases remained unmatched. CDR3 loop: CASKTGTGGSPLHF. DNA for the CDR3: TGTGCCAGTAAAACCGGGACAGGGGGGTCACCCCTCCACTTT. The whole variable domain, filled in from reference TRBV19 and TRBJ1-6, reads DGGITQSPKYLFRKEGQNVTLSCEQNLNHDAMYWYRQDPGQGLRLIYYSQIVNDFQKGDIAEGYSVSREKKESFPLTVTSAQKNPTAFYLCASKTGTGGSPLHFGNGTRLTVT.

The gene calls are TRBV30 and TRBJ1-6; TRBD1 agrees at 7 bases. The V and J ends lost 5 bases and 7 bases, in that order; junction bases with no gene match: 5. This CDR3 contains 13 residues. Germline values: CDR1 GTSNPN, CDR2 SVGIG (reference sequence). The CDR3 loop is CAWATGKNSPLHF. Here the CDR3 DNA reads TGTGCCTGGGCGACAGGGAAAAATTCACCCCTCCACTTT.

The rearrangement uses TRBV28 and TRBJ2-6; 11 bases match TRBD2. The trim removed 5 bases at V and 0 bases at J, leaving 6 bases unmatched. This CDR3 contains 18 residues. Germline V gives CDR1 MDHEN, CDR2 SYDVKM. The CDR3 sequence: CASSRLAGGTSGANVLTF. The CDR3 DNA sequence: TGTGCCAGCAGTCGTCTAGCGGGAGGTACCTCTGGGGCCAACGTCCTGACTTTC. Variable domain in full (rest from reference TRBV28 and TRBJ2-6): DVKVTQSSRYLVKRTGEKVFLECVQDMDHENMFWYRQDPGLGLRLIYFSYDVKMKEKGDIPEGYSVSREKKERFSLILESASTNQTSMYLCASSRLAGGTSGANVLTFGAGSRLTVL.

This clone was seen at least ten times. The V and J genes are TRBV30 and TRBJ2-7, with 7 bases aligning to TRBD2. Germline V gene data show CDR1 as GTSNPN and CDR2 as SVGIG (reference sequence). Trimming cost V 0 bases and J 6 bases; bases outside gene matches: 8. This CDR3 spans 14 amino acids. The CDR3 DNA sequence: TGTGCCTGGAGTGTGGGGGGGACCCCTGGCGAGCAGTACTTC. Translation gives CAWSVGGTPGEQYF. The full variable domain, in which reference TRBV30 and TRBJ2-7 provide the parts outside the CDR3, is SQTIHQWPATLVQPVGSPLSLECTVEGTSNPNLYWYRQAAGRGLQLLFYSVGIGQISSEVPQNLSASRPQDRQFILSSKKLLLSDSGFYLCAWSVGGTPGEQYFGPGTRLTVT.

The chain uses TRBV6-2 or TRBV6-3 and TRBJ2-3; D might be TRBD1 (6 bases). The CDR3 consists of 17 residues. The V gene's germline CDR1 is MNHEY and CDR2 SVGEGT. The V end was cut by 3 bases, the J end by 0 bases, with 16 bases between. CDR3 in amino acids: CASSYGEGESSTDTQYF. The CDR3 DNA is TGTGCCAGCAGTTATGGTGAGGGGGAATCTAGCACAGATACGCAGTATTTT.

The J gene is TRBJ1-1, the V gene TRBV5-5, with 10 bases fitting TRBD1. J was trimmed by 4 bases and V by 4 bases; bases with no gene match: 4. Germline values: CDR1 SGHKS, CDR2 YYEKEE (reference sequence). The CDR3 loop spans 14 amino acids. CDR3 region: CASSIGQGGTEAFF. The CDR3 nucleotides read TGTGCCAGCAGCATAGGACAGGGGGGCACTGAAGCTTTCTTT.

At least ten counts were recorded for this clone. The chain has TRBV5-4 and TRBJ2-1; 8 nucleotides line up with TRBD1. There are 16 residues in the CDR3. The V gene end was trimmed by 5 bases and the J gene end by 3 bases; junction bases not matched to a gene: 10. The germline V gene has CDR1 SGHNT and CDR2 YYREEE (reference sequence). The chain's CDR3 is CASSSPGGKGYNEQFF. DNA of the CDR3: TGTGCCAGCAGTTCCCCAGGGGGCAAAGGCTACAATGAGCAGTTCTTC.

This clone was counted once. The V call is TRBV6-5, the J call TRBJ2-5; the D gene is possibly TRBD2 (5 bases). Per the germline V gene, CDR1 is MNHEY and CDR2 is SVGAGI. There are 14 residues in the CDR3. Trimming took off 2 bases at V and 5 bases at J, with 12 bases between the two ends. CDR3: CASSYRSGEETQYF. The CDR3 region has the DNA TGTGCCAGCAGTTACCGATCCGGGGAGGAGACCCAGTACTTC.

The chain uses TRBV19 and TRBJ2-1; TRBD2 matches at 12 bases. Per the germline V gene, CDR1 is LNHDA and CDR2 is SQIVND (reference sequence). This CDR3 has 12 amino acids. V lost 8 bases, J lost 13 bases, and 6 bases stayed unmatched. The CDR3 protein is CASGLAGGAQFF. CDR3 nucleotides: TGTGCCAGTGGTCTAGCGGGGGGGGCACAGTTCTTC.

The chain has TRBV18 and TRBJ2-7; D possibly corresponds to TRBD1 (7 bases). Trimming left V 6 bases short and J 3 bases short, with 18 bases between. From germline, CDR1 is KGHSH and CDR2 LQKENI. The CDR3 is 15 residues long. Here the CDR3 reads CASSPSGGFDYEQYF. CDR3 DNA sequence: TGTGCCAGCTCGCCTTCAGGGGGGTTTGACTACGAGCAGTACTTC.

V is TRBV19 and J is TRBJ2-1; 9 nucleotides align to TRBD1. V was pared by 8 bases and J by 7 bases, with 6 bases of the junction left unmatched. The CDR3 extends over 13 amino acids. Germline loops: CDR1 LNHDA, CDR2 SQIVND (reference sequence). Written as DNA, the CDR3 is TGTGCCAGTTGTGACAGGGGGTTGAATGAGCAGTTCTTC. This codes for CASCDRGLNEQFF.

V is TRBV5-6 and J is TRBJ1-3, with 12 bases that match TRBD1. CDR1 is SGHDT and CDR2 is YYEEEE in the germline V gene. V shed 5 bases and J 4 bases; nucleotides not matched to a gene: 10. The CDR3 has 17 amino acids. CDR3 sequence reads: CASSLVRDRGPGNTIYF. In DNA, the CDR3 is TGTGCCAGCAGTCTGGTGCGGGACAGGGGGCCAGGAAACACCATATATTTT.

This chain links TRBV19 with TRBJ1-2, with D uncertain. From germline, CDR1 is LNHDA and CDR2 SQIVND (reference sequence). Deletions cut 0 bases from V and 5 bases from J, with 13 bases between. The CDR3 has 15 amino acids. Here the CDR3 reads CASSIDRTVAYGYTF. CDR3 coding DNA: TGTGCCAGTAGTATAGATCGTACAGTGGCGTATGGCTACACCTTC.

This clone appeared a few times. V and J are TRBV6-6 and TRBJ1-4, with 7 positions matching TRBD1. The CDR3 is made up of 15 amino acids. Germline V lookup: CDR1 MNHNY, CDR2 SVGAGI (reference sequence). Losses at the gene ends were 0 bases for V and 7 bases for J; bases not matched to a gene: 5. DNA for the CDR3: TGTGCCAGCAGTTACTCGACAGGGAAGGGTGAAAAACTGTTTTTT. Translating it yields CASSYSTGKGEKLFF.

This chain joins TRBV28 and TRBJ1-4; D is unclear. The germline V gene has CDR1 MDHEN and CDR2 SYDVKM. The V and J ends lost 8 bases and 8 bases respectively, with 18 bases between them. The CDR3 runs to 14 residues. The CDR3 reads CASRVLGSREKLFF. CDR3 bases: TGTGCCAGCCGCGTGCTCGGGTCTCGGGAAAAACTGTTTTTT. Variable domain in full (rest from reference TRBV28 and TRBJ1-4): DVKVTQSSRYLVKRTGEKVFLECVQDMDHENMFWYRQDPGLGLRLIYFSYDVKMKEKGDIPEGYSVSREKKERFSLILESASTNQTSMYLCASRVLGSREKLFFGSGTQLSVL.

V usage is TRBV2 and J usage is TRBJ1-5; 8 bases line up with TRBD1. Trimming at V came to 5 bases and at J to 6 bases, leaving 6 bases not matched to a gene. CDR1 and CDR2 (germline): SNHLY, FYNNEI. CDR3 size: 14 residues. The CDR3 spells CASSYRGSLQPQHF. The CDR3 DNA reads TGTGCCAGCAGTTACAGGGGGTCCCTTCAGCCCCAGCATTTT.

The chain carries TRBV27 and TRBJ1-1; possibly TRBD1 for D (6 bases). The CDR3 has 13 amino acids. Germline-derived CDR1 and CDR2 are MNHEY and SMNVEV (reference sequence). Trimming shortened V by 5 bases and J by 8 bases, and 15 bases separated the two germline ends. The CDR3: CASSAFRGAEAFF. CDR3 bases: TGTGCCAGCAGTGCCTTCAGGGGTGCAGAAGCTTTCTTT.

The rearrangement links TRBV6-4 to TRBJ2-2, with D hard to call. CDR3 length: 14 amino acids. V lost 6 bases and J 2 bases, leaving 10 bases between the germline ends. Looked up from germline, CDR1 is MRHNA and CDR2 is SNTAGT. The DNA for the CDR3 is TGTGCCAGCAGCCCCACTATCAACACCGGGGAGCTGTTTTTT. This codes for CASSPTINTGELFF.

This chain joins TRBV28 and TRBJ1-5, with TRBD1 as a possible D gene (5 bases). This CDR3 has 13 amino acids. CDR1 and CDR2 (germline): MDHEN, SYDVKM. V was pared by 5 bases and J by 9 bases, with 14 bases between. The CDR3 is CASSPRAGGPQHF. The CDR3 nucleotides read TGTGCCAGCAGTCCTAGGGCGGGGGGGCCCCAGCATTTT.

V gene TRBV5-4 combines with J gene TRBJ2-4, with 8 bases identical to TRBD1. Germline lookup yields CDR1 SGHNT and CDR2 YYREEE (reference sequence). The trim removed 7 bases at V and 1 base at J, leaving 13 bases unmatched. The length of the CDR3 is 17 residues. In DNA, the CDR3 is TGTGCCAGCCCCTTCGCCCGACAGGGGCCCGCCAAAAACATTCAGTACTTC. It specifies CASPFARQGPAKNIQYF.